This TCR beta chain was sequenced in a study of blood T cell repertoires in COVID-19 (dated by TCRdb to the early 2020s). With respect to the entire study: Samples from collaborators originated in the United States, Italy and Spain and spanned both the acute and convalescent phases of COVID-19. The prospective study material was composed of cDNA or gDNA derived from T cells, B-cell-depleted T cells, or PBMCs. Deeply sampled blood TCRbeta repertoires from subjects exposed to, actively infected with, or recovered from COVID-19 were included in the dataset. The repertoires were made available in a free public database intended to serve as a resource for research on the immune response to SARS-CoV-2. Samples were obtained from the ongoing ImmuneRACE study (first 160 participants) and from about 1,300 subjects provided by 6 global collaborators. Sample metadata almost always included a de-identified subject ID, COVID-19 status, age in years and sex. Where HLA class I and class II types were available, the types were taken from metadata supplied by the sample provider, not from assay-based typing. The research as a whole found: The quantity of clinical and demographic metadata differed by source and by participant and was supplied without curation.

Via the germline V gene, CDR1 is SGDLS and CDR2 YYNGEE. Taken from cysteine to phenylalanine, the CDR3 has 17 residues. CDR3 DNA only is kept here, 51 bases in frame from base 1. Trimmed from V: 4 bases; trimmed from J: 8 bases; junction bases lacking a gene match: 16. Participants in the prospective study were aged about 18 to 95 years, lived in under 30 United States geographic areas, and enrolled through a virtual design. In the prospective study, cohorts were assigned on the basis of participant-reported clinical history obtained from a screening survey and a study questionnaire. Recovered participants in ImmuneRACE Cohort 3 were defined as having two consecutive negative NP/OP PCR tests, clearance from a healthcare professional, or resolution of symptoms. In the prospective study, whole blood, serum and a nasopharyngeal or oropharyngeal swab were collected from each participant by mobile phlebotomists. Prospective study participants could optionally give additional blood draws and questionnaires over an approximately two-month period. Blood samples from the prospective study were shipped frozen or at room temperature prior to DNA extraction.

The immunoSEQ Assay, a bias-controlled multiplex PCR, was used to amplify TCRbeta CDR3 regions from genomic DNA. The study's processing was this. The number of nucleated cells in each sample was estimated by amplification of reference gene primers within the assay. To quantify the absolute abundance of each unique TCRbeta CDR3 rearrangement, sequence reads were collapsed and filtered. For each sample, productive Simpson clonality was calculated by taking the square root of Simpson's diversity index across productive rearrangements. TCRdb took this table from immuneACCESS and kept in-frame rearrangements with V and J called. Such tables lack part of the clones; where checked against another copy, unresolved V genes explain under half of the gap, and the rest is unexplained. V and J calls and clone size are copied from that table; D and trimming were computed from the DNA. The sample yields approximately 280,000 clones; nearly 90% were counted once. The ten largest clonotypes hold under 2.5% of the sample.

Of note for this clone: Its antigen remains undetermined. Base quality data are lacking; no much larger clone is found one base away.

The sequencing input was PBMCs or T cells enriched from blood (not recorded which). The origin of this receptor is a woman aged 60-75 years who had recovered from COVID-19. The chain links TRBV9 with TRBJ2-1; a stretch of 9 junction bases matches TRBD2. The CDR3 corresponds to CASSPGYGASGNYEQFF. At the DNA level, the sequence is TGTGCCAGCAGCCCAGGATACGGGGCTAGCGGGAACTATGAGCAGTTCTTC.